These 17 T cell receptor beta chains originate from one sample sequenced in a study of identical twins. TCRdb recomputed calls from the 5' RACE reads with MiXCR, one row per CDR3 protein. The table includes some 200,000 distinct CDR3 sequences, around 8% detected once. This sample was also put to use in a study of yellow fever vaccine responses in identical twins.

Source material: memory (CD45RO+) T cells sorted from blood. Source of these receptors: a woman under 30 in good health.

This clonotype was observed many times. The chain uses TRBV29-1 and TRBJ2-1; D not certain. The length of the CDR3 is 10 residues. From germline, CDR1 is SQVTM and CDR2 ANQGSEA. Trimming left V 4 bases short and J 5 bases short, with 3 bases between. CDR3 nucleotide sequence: TGCAGCGTTGCCAACAATGAGCAGTTCTTC. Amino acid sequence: CSVANNEQFF.

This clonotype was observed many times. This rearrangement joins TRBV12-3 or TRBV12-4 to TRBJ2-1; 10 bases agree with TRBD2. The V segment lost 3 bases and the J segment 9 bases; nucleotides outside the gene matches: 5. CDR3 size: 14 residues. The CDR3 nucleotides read TGTGCCAGCAGTTTGGGACTAGCGATTGGTGAGCAGTTCTTC. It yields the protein CASSLGLAIGEQFF.

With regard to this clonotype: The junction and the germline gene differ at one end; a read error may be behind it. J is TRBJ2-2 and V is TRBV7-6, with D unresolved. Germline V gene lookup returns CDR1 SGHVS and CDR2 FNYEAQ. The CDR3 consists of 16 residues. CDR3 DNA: TGTGCCAACAGCTTAGCATCGGGTCGTGGCACCGGGGAGCTGTTTTTT. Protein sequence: CANSLASGRGTGELFF.

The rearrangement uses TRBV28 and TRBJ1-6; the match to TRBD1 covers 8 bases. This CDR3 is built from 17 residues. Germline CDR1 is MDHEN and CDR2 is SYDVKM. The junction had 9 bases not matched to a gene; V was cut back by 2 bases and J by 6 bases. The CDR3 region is CASSLGDRTPFNSPLHF. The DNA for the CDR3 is TGTGCCAGCAGTTTAGGGGACAGGACACCCTTTAATTCACCCCTCCACTTT.

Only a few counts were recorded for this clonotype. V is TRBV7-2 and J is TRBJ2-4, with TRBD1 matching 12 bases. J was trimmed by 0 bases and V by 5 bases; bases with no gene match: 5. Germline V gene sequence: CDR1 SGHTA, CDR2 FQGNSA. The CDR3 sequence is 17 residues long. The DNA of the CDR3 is TGTGCCAGCAGCCCGTGGGACAGGGGGCTAGCCAAAAACATTCAGTACTTC. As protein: CASSPWDRGLAKNIQYF. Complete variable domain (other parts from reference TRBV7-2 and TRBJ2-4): GAGVSQSPSNKVTEKGKDVELRCDPISGHTALYWYRQSLGQGLEFLIYFQGNSAPDKSGLPSDRFSAERTGGSVSTLTIQRTQQEDSAVYLCASSPWDRGLAKNIQYFGAGTRLSVL.

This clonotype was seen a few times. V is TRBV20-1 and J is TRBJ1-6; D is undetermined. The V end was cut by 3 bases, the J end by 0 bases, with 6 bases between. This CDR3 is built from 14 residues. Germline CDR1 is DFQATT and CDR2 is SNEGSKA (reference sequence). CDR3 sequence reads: CSARGVSYNSPLHF. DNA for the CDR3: TGCAGTGCTAGGGGAGTCTCCTATAATTCACCCCTCCACTTT.

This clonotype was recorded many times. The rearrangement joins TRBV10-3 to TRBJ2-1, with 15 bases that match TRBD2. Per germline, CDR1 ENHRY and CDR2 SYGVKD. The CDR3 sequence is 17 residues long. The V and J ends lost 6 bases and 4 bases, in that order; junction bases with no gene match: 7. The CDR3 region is CAIRRTSGGANYNEQFF. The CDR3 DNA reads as TGTGCCATCAGGAGGACTAGCGGGGGGGCAAATTACAATGAGCAGTTCTTC.

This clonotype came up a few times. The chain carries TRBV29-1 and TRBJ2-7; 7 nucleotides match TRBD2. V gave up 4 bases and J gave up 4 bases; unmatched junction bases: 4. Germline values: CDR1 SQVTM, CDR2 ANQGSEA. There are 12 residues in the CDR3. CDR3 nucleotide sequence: TGCAGCGTTGGGCTAGCGGTTTACGAGCAGTACTTC. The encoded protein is CSVGLAVYEQYF.

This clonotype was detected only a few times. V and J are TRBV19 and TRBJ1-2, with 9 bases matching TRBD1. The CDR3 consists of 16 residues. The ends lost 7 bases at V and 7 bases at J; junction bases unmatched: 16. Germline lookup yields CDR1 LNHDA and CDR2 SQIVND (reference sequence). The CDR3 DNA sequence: TGTGCCAGTACCTCGGACAGGGGATCTGTTGTACGTGGCTACACCTTC. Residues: CASTSDRGSVVRGYTF. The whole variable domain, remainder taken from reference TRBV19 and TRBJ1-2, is DGGITQSPKYLFRKEGQNVTLSCEQNLNHDAMYWYRQDPGQGLRLIYYSQIVNDFQKGDIAEGYSVSREKKESFPLTVTSAQKNPTAFYLCASTSDRGSVVRGYTFGSGTRLTVV.

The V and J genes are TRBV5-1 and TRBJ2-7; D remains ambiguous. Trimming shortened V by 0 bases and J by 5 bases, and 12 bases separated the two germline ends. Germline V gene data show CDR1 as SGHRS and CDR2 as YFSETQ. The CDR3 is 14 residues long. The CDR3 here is CASSLAAFGDEQYF. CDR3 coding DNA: TGCGCCAGCAGCTTGGCGGCTTTTGGCGACGAGCAGTACTTC.

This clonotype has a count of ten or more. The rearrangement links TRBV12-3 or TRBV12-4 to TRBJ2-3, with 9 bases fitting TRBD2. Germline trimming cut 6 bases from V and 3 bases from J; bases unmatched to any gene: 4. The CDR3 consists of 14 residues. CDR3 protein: CASSGLAKTDTQYF. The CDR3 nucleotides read TGTGCCAGCAGCGGACTAGCGAAGACAGATACGCAGTATTTT.

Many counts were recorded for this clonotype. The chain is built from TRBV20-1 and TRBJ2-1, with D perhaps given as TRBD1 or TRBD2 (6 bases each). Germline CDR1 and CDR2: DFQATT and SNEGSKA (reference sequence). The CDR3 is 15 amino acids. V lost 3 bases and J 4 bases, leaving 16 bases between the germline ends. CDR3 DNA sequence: TGCAGTGCTAGGTTCGTGGGGGGCAGATACAATGAGCAGTTCTTC. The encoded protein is CSARFVGGRYNEQFF.

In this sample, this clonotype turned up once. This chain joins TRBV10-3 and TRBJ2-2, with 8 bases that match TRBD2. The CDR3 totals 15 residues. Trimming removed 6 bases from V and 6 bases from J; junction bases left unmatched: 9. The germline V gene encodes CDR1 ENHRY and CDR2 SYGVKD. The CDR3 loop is CAIRGDSGVPGELFF. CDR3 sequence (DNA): TGTGCCATCAGGGGAGATAGCGGGGTTCCCGGGGAGCTGTTTTTT.

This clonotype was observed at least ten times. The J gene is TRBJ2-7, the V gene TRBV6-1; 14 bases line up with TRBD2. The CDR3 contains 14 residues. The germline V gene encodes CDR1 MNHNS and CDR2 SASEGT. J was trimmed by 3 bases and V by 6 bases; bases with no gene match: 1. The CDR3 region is CASRGTSGGYEQYF. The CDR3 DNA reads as TGTGCCAGCAGGGGGACTAGCGGGGGCTACGAGCAGTACTTC.

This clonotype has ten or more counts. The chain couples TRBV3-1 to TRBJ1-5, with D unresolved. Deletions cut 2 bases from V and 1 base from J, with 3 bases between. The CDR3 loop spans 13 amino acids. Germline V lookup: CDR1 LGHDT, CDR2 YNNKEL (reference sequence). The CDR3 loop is CASSQKSNQPQHF. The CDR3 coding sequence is TGTGCCAGCAGCCAAAAGAGCAATCAGCCCCAGCATTTT.

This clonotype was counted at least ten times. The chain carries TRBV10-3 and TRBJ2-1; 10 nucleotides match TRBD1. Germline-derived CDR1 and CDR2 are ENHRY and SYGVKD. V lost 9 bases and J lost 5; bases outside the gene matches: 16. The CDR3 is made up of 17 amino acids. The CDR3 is CAMGKGQGFVSDNEQFF. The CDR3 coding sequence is TGTGCCATGGGGAAGGGACAGGGGTTCGTCTCGGACAATGAGCAGTTCTTC.

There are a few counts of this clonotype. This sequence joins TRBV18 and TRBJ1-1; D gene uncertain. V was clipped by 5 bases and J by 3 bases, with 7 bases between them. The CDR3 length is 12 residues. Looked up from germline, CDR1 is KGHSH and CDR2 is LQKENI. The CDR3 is CASSREYTEAFF. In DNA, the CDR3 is TGTGCCAGCTCAAGGGAATACACTGAAGCTTTCTTT. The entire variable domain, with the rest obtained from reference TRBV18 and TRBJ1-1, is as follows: NAGVMQNPRHLVRRRGQEARLRCSPMKGHSHVYWYRQLPEEGLKFMVYLQKENIIDESGMPKERFSAEFPKEGPSILRIQQVVRGDSAAYFCASSREYTEAFFGQGTRLTVV.